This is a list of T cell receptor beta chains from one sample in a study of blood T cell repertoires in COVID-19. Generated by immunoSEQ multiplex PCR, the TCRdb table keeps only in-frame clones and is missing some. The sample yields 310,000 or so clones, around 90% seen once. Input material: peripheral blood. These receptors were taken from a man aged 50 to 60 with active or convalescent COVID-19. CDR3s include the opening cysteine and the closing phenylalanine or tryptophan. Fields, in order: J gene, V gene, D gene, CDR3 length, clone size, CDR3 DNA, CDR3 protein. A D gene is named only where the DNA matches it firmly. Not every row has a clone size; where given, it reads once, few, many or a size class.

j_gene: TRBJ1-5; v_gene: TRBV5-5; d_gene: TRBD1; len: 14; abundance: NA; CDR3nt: TGTGCCAGCAACCCTACAGGGGCAACTCAGCCCCAGCATTTT; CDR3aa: CASNPTGATQPQHF
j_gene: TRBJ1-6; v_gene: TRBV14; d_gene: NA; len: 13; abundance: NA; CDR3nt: TGTGCCAGCAGCGCTCAGGGATTATCACCCCTCCACTTT; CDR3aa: CASSAQGLSPLHF
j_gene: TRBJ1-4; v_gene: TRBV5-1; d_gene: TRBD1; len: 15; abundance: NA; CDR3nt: TGCGCCAGCAGCATGACAGGGTCAACTAATGAAAAACTGTTTTTT; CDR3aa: CASSMTGSTNEKLFF
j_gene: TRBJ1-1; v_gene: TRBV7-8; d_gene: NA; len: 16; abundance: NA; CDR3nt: TGTGCCAGCAGCCGAGGAAGGGGAGGCCTGAACACTGAAGCTTTCTTT; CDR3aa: CASSRGRGGLNTEAFF
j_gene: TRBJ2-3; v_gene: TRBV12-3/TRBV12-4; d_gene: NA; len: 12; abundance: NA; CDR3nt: TGTGCCAGCAGACCGACAGCCGATACGCAGTATTTT; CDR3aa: CASRPTADTQYF
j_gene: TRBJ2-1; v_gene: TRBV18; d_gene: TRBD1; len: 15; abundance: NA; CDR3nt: TGTGCCAGCTCACCCGGACAGGGGCTGTACAATGAGCAGTTCTTC; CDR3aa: CASSPGQGLYNEQFF
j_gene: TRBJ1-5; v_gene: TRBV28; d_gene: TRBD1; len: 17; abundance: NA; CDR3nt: TGTGCCAGCAGTCTTCCGGGACAGGGCTCGGGCAATCAGCCCCAGCATTTT; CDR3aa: CASSLPGQGSGNQPQHF
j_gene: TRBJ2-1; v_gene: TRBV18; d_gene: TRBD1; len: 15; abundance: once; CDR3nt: TGTGCCAGCTCACAGGGACAGGGGATTACCAATGAGCAGTTCTTC; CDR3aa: CASSQGQGITNEQFF
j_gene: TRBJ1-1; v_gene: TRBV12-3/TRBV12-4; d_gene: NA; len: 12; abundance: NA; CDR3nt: TGTGCCAGCGGTCCAGATAACACTGAAGCTTTCTTT; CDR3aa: CASGPDNTEAFF
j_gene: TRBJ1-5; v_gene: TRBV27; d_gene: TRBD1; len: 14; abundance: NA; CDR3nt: TGTGCCAGCAGTTCCGGGACAGGTCTGAGTCCCCAGCATTTT; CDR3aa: CASSSGTGLSPQHF
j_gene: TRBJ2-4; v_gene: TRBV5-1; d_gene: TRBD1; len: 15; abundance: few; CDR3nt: TGCGCCAGCAGCCTGACAGGGCTGCCCAAAAACATTCAGTACTTC; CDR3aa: CASSLTGLPKNIQYF